This T cell receptor beta chain stems from a study of blood T cell repertoires in COVID-19. Overall study: Acute and convalescent COVID-19 specimens originated in the United States, Italy and Spain. The cDNA or gDNA used as material had been derived from T cells, B-cell-depleted T cells, or PBMCs.

V gave up 5 bases and J gave up 4 bases, with 14 bases separating them. CDR1 and CDR2 from the germline V gene are MNHEY and SVGAGI. The CDR3 contains 14 residues. Original methodology: Estimation of nucleated cell counts was performed using reference gene primer amplification. Only in-frame clones appear in the TCRdb table, and some are missing; sequencing was by immunoSEQ multiplex PCR. V, J and clone size reflect that table, while D and trimming were determined from the DNA. In the table there are around 450,000 clones, about 89% of which are singletons. This clonotype originated in a woman younger than 45 with acute or convalescent COVID-19. The chain has TRBV6-5 and TRBJ1-2; D possibly corresponds to TRBD1 (6 bases). Sequences were obtained from peripheral blood. The CDR3 sequence is CASSMDRTTYGYTF. The CDR3 coding sequence is TGTGCCAGCAGTATGGACAGAACAACCTATGGCTACACCTTC.